The 4 T cell receptor beta chains below all came from one sample that was sequenced in a study of T cells after yellow fever vaccination. Each CDR3 protein gets one entry after TCRdb re-called the 5' RACE reads with MiXCR. Of some 220,000 distinct CDR3 sequences listed, about 3% are singletons. The sequencing here drew on CD4+ T cells sorted from PBMCs, taken 10 days after the yellow fever booster vaccination. These receptors originate from a man between 18 and 35 years old who received the YFV17D yellow fever vaccine.

This clonotype was seen at least ten times. This chain connects TRBV5-6 to TRBJ1-3, with 7 positions matching TRBD1. The CDR3 totals 15 residues. Germline V gene data show CDR1 as SGHDT and CDR2 as YYEEEE. The trim removed 4 bases at V and 2 bases at J, leaving 6 bases unmatched. As DNA, the CDR3 is TGTGCCAGCAGCCGCGGGACAGTCCCTGGAAACACCATATATTTT. Translation gives CASSRGTVPGNTIYF.

The CDR3, as DNA: TGCGCCAGCAGCTTGGAGGACAGGACGTATGGTTTCTTT. This sequence encodes CASSLEDRTYGFF. The chain links TRBV5-1 to TRBJ1-1; 7 bases fit TRBD1. This CDR3 has 13 residues. After removal of 0 bases from V and 13 bases from J, the junction contained 9 bases not matched to a gene. Germline lookup yields CDR1 SGHRS and CDR2 YFSETQ.

This clonotype was observed at least ten times. The chain is built from TRBV4-3 and TRBJ1-2; D is uncertain. V shed 0 bases and J shed 7 bases, with 12 bases lying between them. The CDR3 covers 14 residues. The V gene's germline CDR1 is LGHNA and CDR2 YSLEER. This CDR3 is CASSQDWKGSGYTF. The DNA of the CDR3 is TGCGCCAGCAGCCAAGATTGGAAAGGGAGTGGCTACACCTTC.

There are many counts of this clonotype. The V gene is TRBV24-1, the J gene TRBJ2-3; 9 bases fit TRBD2. Germline loops: CDR1 KGHDR, CDR2 SFDVKD. The CDR3 runs 15 residues. The J segment lost 5 bases and the V segment lost 7 bases, leaving 9 bases of the junction unmatched. Written as DNA, the CDR3 is TGTGCCACCAGGGAGGCTAGCGGGAAGGGAGATACGCAGTATTTT. This translates into CATREASGKGDTQYF.